Listed below are T cell receptor beta chains from one sample, sequenced in a study of T cell repertoires in cytomegalovirus infection. TCRdb re-analysed the reads in MiXCR, keeping a single row per CDR3 protein. The sample contains a few hundred thousand distinct CDR3 sequences, roughly a third of which appear only once. These TCRs are of unknown antigen specificity. Material: cultured PBMCs, obtained from culture after CMV antigen stimulation. These TCRs come from a human donor in good health (CMV status not recorded). Some clones in this sample may be carry-over from other donors' samples. Both conserved end residues are part of each CDR3. A D gene is named only where the DNA matches it firmly. The size entry is marked missing in some rows and otherwise reads once, few, many or a size class.

j_gene: TRBJ1-1
abundance: few
d_gene: .
v_gene: TRBV6-2/TRBV6-3
CDR3aa: CASRGQNTEAFF
CDR3nt: TGTGCCAGCAGGGGACAGAACACTGAAGCTTTCTTT

j_gene: TRBJ1-2
abundance: many
d_gene: TRBD1
v_gene: TRBV7-2
CDR3aa: CASSLTGGAAYGYTF
CDR3nt: TGTGCCAGCAGCTTAACAGGGGGAGCAGCCTATGGCTACACCTTC

j_gene: TRBJ2-3
abundance: .
d_gene: TRBD2
v_gene: TRBV6-2/TRBV6-3
CDR3aa: CASSSPPGGKVGDTQYF
CDR3nt: TGTGCCAGCAGTTCTCCGCCGGGAGGGAAAGTGGGAGATACGCAGTATTTT

j_gene: TRBJ2-1
abundance: .
d_gene: .
v_gene: TRBV20-1
CDR3aa: CSARAFEPGRTYNEQFF
CDR3nt: TGCAGTGCTAGAGCCTTTGAACCGGGAAGGACCTACAATGAGCAGTTCTTC

j_gene: TRBJ2-5
abundance: .
d_gene: .
v_gene: TRBV20-1
CDR3aa: CSVQPGLQETQYF
CDR3nt: TGCAGTGTCCAACCAGGACTCCAAGAGACCCAGTACTTC

j_gene: TRBJ2-1
abundance: many
d_gene: TRBD2
v_gene: TRBV7-3
CDR3aa: CASSLGASGRVNEQFF
CDR3nt: TGTGCCAGCAGCCTAGGGGCTAGCGGGAGAGTCAATGAGCAGTTCTTC

j_gene: TRBJ2-3
abundance: few
d_gene: .
v_gene: TRBV6-1
CDR3aa: CASSEAIGSTDTQYF
CDR3nt: TGTGCCAGCAGTGAAGCGATCGGAAGCACAGATACGCAGTATTTT

j_gene: TRBJ2-2
abundance: .
d_gene: .
v_gene: TRBV7-2
CDR3aa: CAATSDSDTGELFF
CDR3nt: TGTGCCGCTACGAGTGACAGTGACACCGGGGAGCTGTTTTTT

j_gene: TRBJ2-3
abundance: few
d_gene: .
v_gene: TRBV24-1
CDR3aa: CATSDFTGTSTDTQYF
CDR3nt: TGTGCCACCAGTGATTTTACAGGGACTAGCACAGATACGCAGTATTTT

j_gene: TRBJ1-4
abundance: .
d_gene: .
v_gene: TRBV7-2
CDR3aa: CASSSMGRSNEKLFF
CDR3nt: TGTGCCAGCAGCTCCATGGGGCGGAGCAATGAAAAACTGTTTTTT

j_gene: TRBJ2-1
abundance: .
d_gene: .
v_gene: TRBV4-1
CDR3aa: CASSQVLQGRRNEQFF
CDR3nt: TGCGCCAGCAGCCAAGTCCTCCAGGGCCGACGGAATGAGCAGTTCTTC

j_gene: TRBJ2-7
abundance: .
d_gene: .
v_gene: TRBV10-2
CDR3aa: CASSETLATEQYF
CDR3nt: TGCGCCAGCAGTGAGACTCTAGCCACCGAGCAGTACTTC

j_gene: TRBJ2-1
abundance: .
d_gene: TRBD2
v_gene: TRBV20-1
CDR3aa: CSASKASGYNEQFF
CDR3nt: TGCAGTGCTAGTAAGGCTAGCGGTTACAATGAGCAGTTCTTC

j_gene: TRBJ2-5
abundance: few
d_gene: .
v_gene: TRBV28
CDR3aa: CASSLGSTGQETQYF
CDR3nt: TGTGCCAGCAGTTTAGGGAGCACAGGCCAAGAGACCCAGTACTTC

j_gene: TRBJ1-5
abundance: .
d_gene: .
v_gene: TRBV6-2/TRBV6-3
CDR3aa: CASSYEAVVDPVGSQPQHF
CDR3nt: TGTGCCAGCAGTTACGAGGCCGTTGTCGATCCGGTGGGCAGTCAGCCCCAGCATTTT

j_gene: TRBJ2-7
abundance: few
d_gene: .
v_gene: TRBV6-6
CDR3aa: CASSYLGAGSVHEQYF
CDR3nt: TGTGCCAGCAGTTACCTCGGAGCCGGCTCCGTCCACGAGCAGTACTTC

j_gene: TRBJ2-3
abundance: medium-sized
d_gene: TRBD1
v_gene: TRBV7-2
CDR3aa: CASSLAETGGGSDTQYF
CDR3nt: TGTGCCAGCAGCTTAGCTGAGACAGGGGGCGGGTCAGATACGCAGTATTTT

j_gene: TRBJ2-1
abundance: .
d_gene: .
v_gene: TRBV12-3/TRBV12-4
CDR3aa: CASSWALEQFF
CDR3nt: TGTGCCAGCAGTTGGGCCCTAGAGCAGTTCTTC

j_gene: TRBJ2-3
abundance: .
d_gene: .
v_gene: TRBV12-3/TRBV12-4
CDR3aa: CASSHGDGNTQYF
CDR3nt: TGTGCCAGCAGCCACGGGGACGGGAATACGCAGTATTTT

j_gene: TRBJ1-5
abundance: .
d_gene: TRBD1
v_gene: TRBV20-1
CDR3aa: CSASPQGQGAGKPQHF
CDR3nt: TGCAGTGCTAGCCCCCAGGGGCAGGGGGCAGGAAAGCCCCAGCATTTT

j_gene: TRBJ2-5
abundance: few
d_gene: .
v_gene: TRBV7-6
CDR3aa: CASSLPGPYRAQYF
CDR3nt: TGTGCCAGCAGCTTACCCGGACCCTATAGGGCCCAGTACTTC

j_gene: TRBJ2-1
abundance: .
d_gene: .
v_gene: TRBV11-3
CDR3aa: CASSEEVRHGYSEQFF
CDR3nt: TGTGCCAGCAGCGAGGAGGTACGACACGGGTACAGTGAGCAGTTCTTC

j_gene: TRBJ2-1
abundance: .
d_gene: .
v_gene: TRBV11-2
CDR3aa: CASSSIRAINRNEQFF
CDR3nt: TGTGCCAGCAGCTCTATTCGAGCGATAAATAGGAATGAGCAGTTCTTC